The next 23 T cell receptor beta chains were all read from a single sample in a study of T cells in pancreatic ductal adenocarcinoma. Selected pancreatic ductal adenocarcinoma patients had undergone surgery without neoadjuvant therapy. Libraries were prepared by immunoSEQ multiplex PCR; TCRdb keeps only in-frame clonotypes and omits some of them. The table has over 15,000 clones, roughly 86% seen once. The sequenced sample was PBMCs. These TCRs come from a human donor with pancreatic ductal adenocarcinoma.

This clone was seen just once. The gene calls are TRBV28 and TRBJ1-1; no definite D call. The CDR3 is 14 residues long. From germline, CDR1 is MDHEN and CDR2 SYDVKM. Trimming shortened V by 3 bases and J by 6 bases, and 14 bases separated the two germline ends. DNA for the CDR3: TGTGCCAGCAGTTTGTACCTTAGTAAAGCTGAAGCTTTCTTT. Translation gives CASSLYLSKAEAFF.

This chain joins TRBV6-5 and TRBJ1-1; a possible D gene is TRBD1 (5 bases). Germline V gene lookup returns CDR1 MNHEY and CDR2 SVGAGI. The CDR3 sequence is 14 residues long. Trimming shortened V by 7 bases and J by 4 bases, and 16 bases separated the two germline ends. CDR3 in amino acids: CASTHNGGSTEAFF. The CDR3 coding sequence is TGTGCCAGCACCCACAACGGGGGTTCCACTGAAGCTTTCTTT.

This clone was detected only once. V gene TRBV7-2 combines with J gene TRBJ2-7, with TRBD1 matching over 8 bases. The V gene end was trimmed by 1 base and the J gene end by 6 bases; junction bases not matched to a gene: 2. This CDR3 contains 13 residues. The V gene's germline CDR1 is SGHTA and CDR2 FQGNSA. The CDR3 DNA follows: TGTGCCAGCAGCTTAGAACAGGGGGTCGAGCAGTACTTC. It is translated as CASSLEQGVEQYF. The full variable domain, its missing parts supplied by reference TRBV7-2 and TRBJ2-7, is GAGVSQSPSNKVTEKGKDVELRCDPISGHTALYWYRQSLGQGLEFLIYFQGNSAPDKSGLPSDRFSAERTGGSVSTLTIQRTQQEDSAVYLCASSLEQGVEQYFGPGTRLTVT.

The rearrangement joins TRBV2 to TRBJ2-5; 14 nucleotides agree with TRBD2. CDR1 and CDR2 from the germline V gene are SNHLY and FYNNEI. This CDR3 spans 17 amino acids. The V gene end was trimmed by 5 bases and the J gene end by 5 bases; junction bases not matched to a gene: 10. The DNA for the CDR3 is TGTGCCAGCAGTACCCCTCGACTAGCGGGGGGGCCGGAGACCCAGTACTTC. This encodes CASSTPRLAGGPETQYF.

V usage is TRBV30 and J usage is TRBJ1-2; the match to TRBD1 covers 7 bases. V dropped 3 bases and J dropped 2; count of bases not matched to a gene: 9. The germline gives CDR1 GTSNPN, CDR2 SVGIG (reference sequence). The CDR3 totals 15 residues. The CDR3 is CAWSHSTGRNYGYTF. In DNA, the CDR3 is TGTGCCTGGAGCCACTCGACAGGGAGGAACTATGGCTACACCTTC.

The chain is built from TRBV11-2 and TRBJ1-2; no clear D gene. Germline V lookup: CDR1 SGHAT, CDR2 FQNNGV. Trimming took 3 bases from V and 0 from J, leaving 8 bases between them. The CDR3 is 14 residues long. The CDR3 DNA reads TGTGCCAGCAGCTTGGCCAGTTCTAACTATGGCTACACCTTC. Its translation: CASSLASSNYGYTF.

The chain employs TRBV5-1 and TRBJ2-7; 9 bases are shared with TRBD2. J gave up 4 bases and V 1 base, and 6 bases lay outside the gene matches. CDR3 length: 15 amino acids. The germline gives CDR1 SGHRS, CDR2 YFSETQ. DNA for the CDR3: TGCGCCAGCAGCTTGTCGACTAGCGGCCCATACGAGCAGTACTTC. It yields the protein CASSLSTSGPYEQYF.

The chain couples TRBV27 to TRBJ1-2; 12 nucleotides match TRBD1. Unmatched junction bases numbered 10, after V lost 6 bases and J lost 8 bases. The CDR3 extends over 15 amino acids. CDR1 and CDR2 (germline): MNHEY, SMNVEV (reference sequence). In DNA form, the CDR3 reads TGTGCCAGCAGAACCCCGGGACAGGGGGCAAAAGGCTACACCTTC. Protein sequence: CASRTPGQGAKGYTF.

The CDR3 DNA follows: TGTGCCAGCAGTTTGGCGGGGATGGGGGGTAATGAGCAGTTCTTC. This encodes CASSLAGMGGNEQFF. The chain couples TRBV6-6 to TRBJ2-1, with a possible D match to TRBD2 (6 bases). CDR1 and CDR2 from the germline V gene are MNHNY and SVGAGI (reference sequence). Trimming stripped 4 bases from V and 7 bases from J, with 17 bases between. The CDR3 contains 15 residues.

J is TRBJ2-7 and V is TRBV7-3; 11 bases fit TRBD1. The CDR3 extends over 16 amino acids. Germline V CDR1 and CDR2: SGHTA, FQGTGA. The ends lost 4 bases at V and 0 bases at J; junction bases unmatched: 5. Here the CDR3 reads CASSSPGQGDSYEQYF. CDR3 sequence (DNA): TGTGCCAGCAGCTCACCGGGACAGGGGGACTCCTACGAGCAGTACTTC.

In its sample, this clone was seen a few times. The chain uses TRBV5-1 and TRBJ1-2; D is possibly TRBD1 (6 bases). Germline V CDR1 and CDR2: SGHRS, YFSETQ. The CDR3 sequence is 14 residues long. V dropped 5 bases and J dropped 6 bases, with 17 bases sitting between them. The CDR3 loop reads CASSSSGGLDGYTF. CDR3 DNA sequence: TGCGCCAGCAGTTCGTCGGGGGGGCTGGATGGCTACACCTTC.

CDR3 amino acids: CASSLGRLAVIQETQYF. CDR3 in DNA: TGTGCCAGCAGCTTAGGCCGGCTCGCGGTGATACAAGAGACCCAGTACTTC. The chain carries TRBV7-2 and TRBJ2-5; D not resolved. The ends were cut back, 1 base at V and 2 bases at J, with 17 bases in the middle. Germline CDR1 reads SGHTA; CDR2 reads FQGNSA. This CDR3 contains 17 residues.

This rearrangement joins TRBV9 to TRBJ1-5, with 7 bases matching TRBD1. V was clipped by 4 bases and J by 4 bases; unmatched bases: 5. The CDR3 is made up of 14 amino acids. Germline CDR1 and CDR2: SGDLS and YYNGEE. CDR3 nucleotides: TGTGCCAGCAGCCGGGACAGTGCTAATCAGCCCCAGCATTTT. Translating gives CASSRDSANQPQHF. Full variable domain (outside the CDR3, taken from reference TRBV9 and TRBJ1-5): DSGVTQTPKHLITATGQRVTLRCSPRSGDLSVYWYQQSLDQGLQFLIQYYNGEERAKGNILERFSAQQFPDLHSELNLSSLELGDSALYFCASSRDSANQPQHFGDGTRLSIL.

The chain joins TRBV5-5 to TRBJ1-5; 10 bases map to TRBD1. The CDR3 is 17 amino acids. Trimming cost V 4 bases and J 4 bases; bases outside gene matches: 11. CDR1 is SGHKS, CDR2 YYEKEE, per germline (reference sequence). In DNA, the CDR3 is TGTGCCAGCAGCCCGAGGCCTGGACAGGGGGGGAATCAGCCCCAGCATTTT. Translation gives CASSPRPGQGGNQPQHF.

In its sample, this clone was seen a few times. This rearrangement joins TRBV10-3 to TRBJ1-2; 8 bases align to TRBD1. V lost 2 bases to trimming and J lost 7 bases; unmatched junction nucleotides: 9. The V gene's germline CDR1 is ENHRY and CDR2 SYGVKD. The CDR3 is 15 amino acids. CDR3 nucleotide sequence: TGTGCCATCAGTGAGCCGAGACAGGGGAGGGCTGGCTACACCTTC. It codes for CAISEPRQGRAGYTF.

This chain connects TRBV7-2 to TRBJ1-1; D unclear. The germline V and J ends were trimmed by 6 bases and 5 bases, with 16 bases remaining between them. This CDR3 contains 14 residues. Germline V gene lookup returns CDR1 SGHTA and CDR2 FQGNSA. The CDR3 loop is CASRLGLGGTEAFF. The CDR3 region has the DNA TGTGCCAGCAGGCTAGGACTCGGTGGGACTGAAGCTTTCTTT.

The chain carries TRBV6-6 and TRBJ2-7; TRBD1 aligns across 9 bases. Germline V gene data show CDR1 as MNHNY and CDR2 as SVGAGI (reference sequence). The CDR3 totals 15 residues. V was pared by 5 bases and J by 3 bases, with 8 bases of the junction left unmatched. The CDR3 here is CASSGIRDRDYEQYF. CDR3 bases: TGTGCCAGCAGTGGCATCCGGGACAGGGACTACGAGCAGTACTTC.

This chain connects TRBV4-3 to TRBJ2-4; 7 bases fit TRBD2. V was clipped by 0 bases and J by 7 bases; unmatched bases: 6. The CDR3 totals 15 residues. Germline V gives CDR1 LGHNA, CDR2 YSLEER. The CDR3 nucleotides read TGCGCCAGCAGCCAAGATATCAGGGAGGGGAACATTCAGTACTTC. Residues: CASSQDIREGNIQYF.

V and J are TRBV7-2 and TRBJ2-4; 9 bases map to TRBD2. V trimming: 5 bases; J trimming: 5 bases; junction bases outside the gene matches: 10. The CDR3 sequence is 16 residues long. Germline V gene sequence: CDR1 SGHTA, CDR2 FQGNSA. CDR3 DNA: TGTGCCAGCAGCCGCTCCCCGGGCGGGGGGGAAAACATTCAGTACTTC. It is translated as CASSRSPGGGENIQYF.

The CDR3 DNA reads as TGTGCCAGCAGTTCCACTTACTACGAGCAGTACTTC. As protein: CASSSTYYEQYF. This chain joins TRBV6-1 and TRBJ2-7; D is ambiguous. The V and J ends lost 5 bases and 3 bases respectively, with 8 bases between them. The CDR3 consists of 12 residues. Per the germline V gene, CDR1 is MNHNS and CDR2 is SASEGT.

CDR3 sequence: CASSFSFDGYTF. The CDR3 DNA reads TGTGCCAGCAGCTTTAGCTTCGATGGCTACACCTTC. The rearrangement uses TRBV7-9 and TRBJ1-2; no definite D call. Germline CDR1 and CDR2: SEHNR and FQNEAQ (reference sequence). This CDR3 is 12 amino acids long. V dropped 3 bases and J dropped 6 bases, with 8 bases sitting between them. The entire variable domain, with the rest obtained from reference TRBV7-9 and TRBJ1-2, is as follows: DTGVSQNPRHKITKRGQNVTFRCDPISEHNRLYWYRQTLGQGPEFLTYFQNEAQLEKSRLLSDRFSAERPKGSFSTLEIQRTEQGDSAMYLCASSFSFDGYTFGSGTRLTVV.

This CDR3 is CASSAPGQGPTGELFF. CDR3 sequence (DNA): TGTGCCAGCAGCGCCCCGGGGCAGGGGCCCACCGGGGAGCTGTTTTTT. The chain combines TRBV9 with TRBJ2-2, with D possibly being TRBD1 (6 bases). The CDR3 is 16 residues long. Trimming took 3 bases from V and 4 from J, leaving 16 bases between them. The V gene's germline CDR1 is SGDLS and CDR2 YYNGEE. Full variable domain (rest looked up from reference TRBV9 and TRBJ2-2): DSGVTQTPKHLITATGQRVTLRCSPRSGDLSVYWYQQSLDQGLQFLIQYYNGEERAKGNILERFSAQQFPDLHSELNLSSLELGDSALYFCASSAPGQGPTGELFFGEGSRLTVL.

This clone came up once. J is TRBJ1-2 and V is TRBV7-2, with 11 bases that match TRBD1. J was trimmed by 7 bases and V by 1 base; bases with no gene match: 11. The length of the CDR3 is 17 residues. Germline assignment: CDR1 SGHTA and CDR2 FQGNSA. CDR3 in amino acids: CASSLERRGQGVGGYTF. For the CDR3, the DNA is TGTGCCAGCAGCTTAGAAAGGAGGGGACAGGGGGTTGGTGGCTACACCTTC.